The 25 T cell receptor beta chains presented below share a single source sample, sequenced in a study of blood T cell repertoires in COVID-19 (dated by TCRdb to between 2020 and 2021). Receptor amplification or capture employed the immunoSEQ multiplex PCR assay. TCRdb obtained this table from immuneACCESS and retained in-frame rearrangements with V and J assigned. These tables miss some clones; where compared with another copy, unresolved V genes account for less than half of the shortfall, and the remainder is unexplained. This sample lists 230,000 or so clones; 80% to 90% were detected once. Roughly 3.4% of the sample comes from the top ten. Sequenced input: PBMCs or T cells enriched from blood (not recorded which). The origin of the receptors is a woman aged 40 to 50 with acute COVID-19.

The chain uses TRBV3-1 (or the pseudogene TRBV3-2) and TRBJ2-1; 11 bases match TRBD1. The germline V gene has CDR1 LGHDT and CDR2 YNNKEL (reference sequence). The V segment lost 4 bases and the J segment 7 bases; nucleotides outside the gene matches: 21. This CDR3 has 20 residues. Here the CDR3 reads CASSPTDTWARDRGSNEQFF. The CDR3, as DNA: TGTGCCAGCAGCCCCACCGATACGTGGGCCCGGGACAGGGGGTCAAATGAGCAGTTCTTC.

This chain links TRBV5-6 with TRBJ2-7; 8 nucleotides line up with TRBD2. J gave up 2 bases and V 5 bases, and 6 bases lay outside the gene matches. This CDR3 has 14 residues. From germline, CDR1 is SGHDT and CDR2 YYEEEE. The CDR3 loop reads CASRPRGGTYEQYF. For the CDR3, the DNA is TGTGCCAGCAGACCCCGGGGGGGAACCTACGAGCAGTACTTC.

The sample holds one count of this clone. The gene calls are TRBV19 and TRBJ1-2, with D perhaps TRBD1 (5 bases). V shed 1 base and J shed 2 bases, with 8 bases lying between them. This CDR3 has 14 amino acids. Per germline, CDR1 LNHDA and CDR2 SQIVND (reference sequence). CDR3 bases: TGTGCCAGTAGTATAGGCCGGGGGAACTATGGCTACACCTTC. This codes for CASSIGRGNYGYTF.

The chain recombines TRBV5-8 with TRBJ1-2, with D possibly being TRBD1 (5 bases). The CDR3 length is 12 residues. In germline, CDR1 is SGHTS, CDR2 YDEGEE. Trimming removed 7 bases at V and 10 bases at J, with 17 bases between. CDR3 DNA: TGTGCCAGCCGATCGGGGGTTTTGGTCTACACCTTC. It codes for CASRSGVLVYTF.

The V call is TRBV7-9, the J call TRBJ1-2, with TRBD1 identical over 8 bases. The CDR3 has 15 amino acids. The ends lost 1 base at V and 4 bases at J; junction bases unmatched: 5. Germline CDR1 SEHNR, CDR2 FQNEAQ (reference sequence). The CDR3, as DNA: TGTGCCAGCAGCTTAGGTACAGGGGGTTCCTATGGCTACACCTTC. Translating it yields CASSLGTGGSYGYTF.

A note on this clone: The junction shows a germline mismatch at one end, possibly a read error. The chain links TRBV18 to TRBJ2-5; D ambiguous. The length of the CDR3 is 10 residues. The V gene's germline CDR1 is KGHSH and CDR2 LQKENI. CDR3 bases: TGTGCCAGCTCACCACTATTGCGTGACTTC. It translates to CASSPLLRDF.

The chain employs TRBV19 and TRBJ1-1; 7 nucleotides agree with TRBD1. CDR3 length: 14 residues. V lost 7 bases to trimming and J lost 0 bases; unmatched junction nucleotides: 5. Germline assignment: CDR1 LNHDA and CDR2 SQIVND (reference sequence). The CDR3 nucleotides read TGTGCCAGTATAGAGGGGGCCCTGAACACTGAAGCTTTCTTT. Its protein product is CASIEGALNTEAFF.

The chain employs TRBV9 and TRBJ2-5; 7 bases line up with TRBD1. The germline gives CDR1 SGDLS, CDR2 YYNGEE. This CDR3 is built from 14 residues. Losses at the gene ends were 3 bases for V and 2 bases for J; bases not matched to a gene: 4. The CDR3 bases are TGTGCCAGCAGCGACGGGACAGCTCAAGAGACCCAGTACTTC. Amino acids: CASSDGTAQETQYF.

V and J are TRBV19 and TRBJ1-1; maybe TRBD1 (5 bases). Trimming took 5 bases from V and 3 from J, leaving 16 bases between them. Per germline, CDR1 LNHDA and CDR2 SQIVND (reference sequence). This CDR3 contains 15 residues. Here the CDR3 reads CASSVPGNADTEAFF. Here the CDR3 DNA reads TGTGCCAGTAGTGTACCAGGGAATGCGGACACTGAAGCTTTCTTT.

The CDR3 sequence is CASRSITEAFF. The CDR3 coding sequence is TGTGCCAGCAGATCTATCACTGAAGCTTTCTTT. The chain joins TRBV7-8 to TRBJ1-1; no clear D gene. V lost 6 bases, J lost 4 bases, and 6 bases lay in between. Germline V gene data show CDR1 as SGHVS and CDR2 as FQNEAQ. This CDR3 is built from 11 residues.

This clone appeared once. The chain combines TRBV24-1 with TRBJ2-3, with D unresolved. The CDR3 is 16 residues long. Germline-derived CDR1 and CDR2 are KGHDR and SFDVKD. Trimming removed 4 bases from V and 0 bases from J, with 13 bases in between. DNA of the CDR3: TGTGCCACCAGTGACCCGACAAAAACTAGCACAGATACGCAGTATTTT. Amino acids: CATSDPTKTSTDTQYF.

This clone was found many times. As DNA, the CDR3 is TGTGCCAGTAGTTCAGGGGCTGGGGGCCGTGGCTACACCTTC. Protein: CASSSGAGGRGYTF. The chain couples TRBV19 to TRBJ1-2; possibly TRBD1 for D (6 bases). The length of the CDR3 is 14 residues. Germline V gene data show CDR1 as LNHDA and CDR2 as SQIVND (reference sequence). Trimming removed 5 bases from V and 7 bases from J, with 17 bases in between.

The chain carries TRBV25-1 and TRBJ1-1, with TRBD1 identical over 7 bases. The germline V gene has CDR1 MGHDK and CDR2 SYGVNS. Losses at the gene ends were 6 bases for V and 4 bases for J; bases not matched to a gene: 8. The CDR3 has 14 residues. The chain's CDR3 is CASRDDRAGTEAFF. The CDR3 DNA sequence: TGTGCCAGCAGAGATGACAGGGCGGGCACTGAAGCTTTCTTT.

V is TRBV19 and J is TRBJ2-2; tentative D call: TRBD2 (6 bases). The V gene's germline CDR1 is LNHDA and CDR2 SQIVND (reference sequence). Between the trimmed V and J ends, which lost 4 bases and 1 base, there was a span of 7 bases. This CDR3 is 14 amino acids long. The CDR3 DNA reads TGTGCCAGTAGTAGCGGGATGAACACCGGGGAGCTGTTTTTT. Translating gives CASSSGMNTGELFF.

The chain links TRBV11-3 to TRBJ1-1; 12 positions agree with TRBD1. After removal of 1 base from V and 3 bases from J, the junction contained 12 bases not matched to a gene. The CDR3 has 19 residues. Per the germline V gene, CDR1 is SGHNT and CDR2 is YENEEA. The CDR3 sequence is CASSLGRNPGQGAHTEAFF. CDR3 coding DNA: TGTGCCAGCAGCTTAGGGAGGAATCCGGGACAGGGGGCTCACACTGAAGCTTTCTTT.

This clone appeared a single time. The V gene is TRBV30, the J gene TRBJ2-7, with D maybe TRBD2 (5 bases). The V gene lost 1 base and the J gene lost 3 bases, with 10 bases spanning the gap. Looked up from germline, CDR1 is GTSNPN and CDR2 is SVGIG (reference sequence). This CDR3 has 13 amino acids. The CDR3 here is CAWSGGLNYEQYV. The DNA for the CDR3 is TGTGCCTGGAGTGGAGGACTGAACTACGAGCAGTACGTC.

The chain couples TRBV5-5 to TRBJ1-2; TRBD1 might be the D (5 bases). Germline values: CDR1 SGHKS, CDR2 YYEKEE (reference sequence). The CDR3 consists of 13 residues. V was clipped by 4 bases and J by 2 bases, with 9 bases between them. CDR3 loop: CASSQRQNYGYTF. The CDR3 DNA sequence: TGTGCCAGCAGCCAACGACAGAACTATGGCTACACCTTC.

This chain joins TRBV19 and TRBJ1-5; no definite D call. The ends were cut back, 1 base at V and 1 base at J, with 14 bases in the middle. CDR1 is LNHDA, CDR2 SQIVND, per germline (reference sequence). CDR3 length: 17 amino acids. This chain's CDR3 is CASSIGPPSSSNQPQHF. The CDR3 DNA reads as TGTGCCAGTAGTATAGGTCCCCCTAGCAGCAGCAATCAGCCCCAGCATTTT.

J is TRBJ1-3 and V is TRBV5-1; TRBD1 might be the D (5 bases). The V end lost 0 bases, the J end lost 8 bases, and 15 bases lay between the germline ends. The germline CDR1 and CDR2 sequences are SGHRS and YFSETQ. The length of the CDR3 is 15 residues. The CDR3 region has the DNA TGCGCCAGCAGCTTGGCGGCGGCGGGGGGAGACACCATATATTTT. Its translation is CASSLAAAGGDTIYF.

This clone was counted a single time. The CDR3 sequence: CASSRGEQYF. The CDR3 nucleotides read TGCGCCAGCAGTCGCGGCGAGCAGTACTTC. The chain employs TRBV23-1 and TRBJ2-7, with D unresolved. TRBV23-1 is known as an ORF, though its function is uncertain. The CDR3 covers 10 residues. The germline V and J ends were trimmed by 4 bases and 6 bases, with 4 bases remaining between them.

The chain recombines TRBV7-3 with TRBJ1-1; 9 bases are shared with TRBD1. The V and J ends lost 5 bases and 6 bases, in that order; junction bases with no gene match: 10. The CDR3 runs 15 residues. From germline, CDR1 is SGHTA and CDR2 FQGTGA. The CDR3 sequence: CASSQTGGNYAEAFF. CDR3 in DNA: TGTGCCAGCAGCCAGACAGGGGGAAATTACGCTGAAGCTTTCTTT.

The chain couples TRBV12-5 to TRBJ1-1; TRBD1 matches at 9 bases. Germline-derived CDR1 and CDR2 are LGHNT and FRNRAP. The V gene end was trimmed by 7 bases and the J gene end by 5 bases; junction bases not matched to a gene: 5. CDR3 length: 13 amino acids. CDR3 region: CASDLTGGTEAFF. The CDR3 DNA reads TGTGCTAGTGACCTGACAGGGGGGACTGAAGCTTTCTTT.

V and J are TRBV2 and TRBJ1-2; 11 nucleotides line up with TRBD1. J gave up 7 bases and V 7 bases, and 14 bases lay outside the gene matches. In germline, CDR1 is SNHLY, CDR2 FYNNEI. The CDR3 contains 16 residues. The CDR3 bases are TGTGCCAGCACCACTCATGTCGGACAGGGGGCTTTTGGCTACACCTTC. Protein product: CASTTHVGQGAFGYTF.

This chain connects TRBV6-5 to TRBJ1-1; no firm D call. The V and J ends lost 0 bases and 4 bases respectively, with 9 bases between them. The CDR3 spans 14 residues. Per the germline V gene, CDR1 is MNHEY and CDR2 is SVGAGI. CDR3 nucleotide sequence: TGTGCCAGCAGTTACTCGCCGGGAGTCACTGAAGCTTTCTTT. Translated: CASSYSPGVTEAFF.

Regarding this clone: At one end, the junction sequence differs from germline, possibly due to a read error. This chain links TRBV19 with TRBJ1-1; D perhaps matches TRBD1 (6 bases). Germline values: CDR1 LNHDA, CDR2 SQIVND (reference sequence). The CDR3 spans 18 residues. The CDR3 region is CVSSIYGFKRGMNTEAFF. CDR3 in DNA: TGTGTCAGTAGTATATACGGCTTTAAGAGGGGGATGAACACTGAAGCTTTCTTT.